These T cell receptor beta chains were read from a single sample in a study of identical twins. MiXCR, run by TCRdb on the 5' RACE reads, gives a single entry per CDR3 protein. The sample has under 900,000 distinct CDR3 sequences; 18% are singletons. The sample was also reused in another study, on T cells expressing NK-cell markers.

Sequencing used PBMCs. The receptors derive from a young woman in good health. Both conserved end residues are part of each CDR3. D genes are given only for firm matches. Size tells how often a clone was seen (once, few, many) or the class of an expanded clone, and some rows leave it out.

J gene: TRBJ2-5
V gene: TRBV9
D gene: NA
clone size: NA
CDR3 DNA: TGTGCCAGCAGCGCGAGAAGGGTCGGGACACATCAAGAGACCCAGTACTTC
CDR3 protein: CASSARRVGTHQETQYF

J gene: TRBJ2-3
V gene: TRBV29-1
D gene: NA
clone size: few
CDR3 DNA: TGCAGCGTTGTTCGGGACACAGATACGCAGTATTTT
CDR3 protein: CSVVRDTDTQYF

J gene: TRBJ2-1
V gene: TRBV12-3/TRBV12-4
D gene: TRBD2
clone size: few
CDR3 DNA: TGTGCCAGCAGTTTAAAGCTAGCGGGAACCAATGAGCAGTTCTTC
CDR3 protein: CASSLKLAGTNEQFF

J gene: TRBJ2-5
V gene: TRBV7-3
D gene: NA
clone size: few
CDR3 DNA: TGTGCCAGCAGGCCCACAGGACTAAAGAAAGAGACCCAGTACTTC
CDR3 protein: CASRPTGLKKETQYF

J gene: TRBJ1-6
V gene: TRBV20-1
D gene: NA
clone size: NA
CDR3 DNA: TGCAGTGCTAGAGTGACGGTGGGGGATTCACCCCTCCACTTT
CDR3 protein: CSARVTVGDSPLHF

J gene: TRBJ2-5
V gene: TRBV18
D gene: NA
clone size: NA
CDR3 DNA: TGTGCCAGCTCACCAAGTGAGGACCACCAAGAGACCCAGTACTTC
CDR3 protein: CASSPSEDHQETQYF

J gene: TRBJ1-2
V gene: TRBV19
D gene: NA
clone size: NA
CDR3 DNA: TGTGCCAGTAGTATGATCCAGGGCGATGGCTACACCTTC
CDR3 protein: CASSMIQGDGYTF

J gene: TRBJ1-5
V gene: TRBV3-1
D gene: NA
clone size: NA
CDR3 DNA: TGTGCCAGCAGCGCTGACTACCCTGATCAGCCCCAGCATTTT
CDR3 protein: CASSADYPDQPQHF

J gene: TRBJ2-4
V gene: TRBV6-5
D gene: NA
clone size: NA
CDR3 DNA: TGTGCCAGCAGTTTAAAATCCGCCTATAACATTCAGTACTTC
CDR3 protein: CASSLKSAYNIQYF

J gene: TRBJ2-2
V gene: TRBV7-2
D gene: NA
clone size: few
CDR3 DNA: TGTGCCAGCAGCCGCCGGGGGCCGAACACCGGGGAGCTGTTTTTT
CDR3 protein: CASSRRGPNTGELFF

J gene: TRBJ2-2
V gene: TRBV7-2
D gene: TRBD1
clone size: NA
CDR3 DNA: TGTGCCAGCAGAACAGGGACAGCGAACACCGGGGAGCTGTTTTTT
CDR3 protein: CASRTGTANTGELFF

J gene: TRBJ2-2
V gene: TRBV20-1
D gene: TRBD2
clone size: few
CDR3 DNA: TGCAGTGCTAGGGGACTAGCGGGAGGGCCGGGCACCGGGGAGCTGTTTTTT
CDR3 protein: CSARGLAGGPGTGELFF

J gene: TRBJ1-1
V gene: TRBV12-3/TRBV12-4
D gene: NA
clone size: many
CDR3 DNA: TGTGCCAGCAGTCCCTACAGGAACACTGAAGCTTTCTTT
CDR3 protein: CASSPYRNTEAFF

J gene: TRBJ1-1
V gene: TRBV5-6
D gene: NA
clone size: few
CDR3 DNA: TGTGCCAGCAGCCTCCCACCCCTGAACACTGAAGCTTTCTTT
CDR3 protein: CASSLPPLNTEAFF

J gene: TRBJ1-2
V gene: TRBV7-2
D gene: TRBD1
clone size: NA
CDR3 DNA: TGTGCCAGCAGCTCGGACAGGAGGCATGGCTACACCTTC
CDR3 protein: CASSSDRRHGYTF

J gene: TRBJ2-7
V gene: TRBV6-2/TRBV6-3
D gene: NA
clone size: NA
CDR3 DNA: TGTGCCAGCAAGGGGCTAGCGAACTACGAGCAGTACTTC
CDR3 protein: CASKGLANYEQYF

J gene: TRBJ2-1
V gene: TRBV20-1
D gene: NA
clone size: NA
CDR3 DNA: TGCAGTGCTAGCAGACTTGATTGGGGCAATGAGCAGTTCTTC
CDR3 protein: CSASRLDWGNEQFF

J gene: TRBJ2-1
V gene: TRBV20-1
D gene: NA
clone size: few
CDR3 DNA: TGCAGTGCTAGAGATTTGGGGGGGGGCCGCGATGAGCAGTTCTTC
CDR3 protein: CSARDLGGGRDEQFF

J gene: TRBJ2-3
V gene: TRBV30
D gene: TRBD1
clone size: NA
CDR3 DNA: TGTGCCTGGAGTGTACGAGGGGGCGGAACAGATACGCAGTATTTT
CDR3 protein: CAWSVRGGGTDTQYF

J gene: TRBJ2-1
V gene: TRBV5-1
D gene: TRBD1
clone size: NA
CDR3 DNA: TGCGCCAGCACCCCGGGACAGTCCTACAATGAGCAGTTCTTC
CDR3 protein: CASTPGQSYNEQFF

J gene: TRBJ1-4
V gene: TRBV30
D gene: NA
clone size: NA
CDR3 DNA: TGTGCCTGGAGTGTTCCGGGAAGCCCTAATGAAAAACTGTTTTTT
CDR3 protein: CAWSVPGSPNEKLFF

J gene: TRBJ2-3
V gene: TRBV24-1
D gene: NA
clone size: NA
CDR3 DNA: TGTGCCACCAGTGATTTAAGGGAGGATCGAGAAATCGTGGGCACAGATACGCAGTATTTT
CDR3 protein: CATSDLREDREIVGTDTQYF

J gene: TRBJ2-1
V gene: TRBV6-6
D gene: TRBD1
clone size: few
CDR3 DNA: TGTGCCAGCAGTTTACAGGGGGAAGGTGAGCAGTTCTTC
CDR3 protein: CASSLQGEGEQFF

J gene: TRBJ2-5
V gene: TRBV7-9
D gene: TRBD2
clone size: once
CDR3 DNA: TGTGCCAGCAGCTCCAGTGGGGCCGGGGGGAAGACCCAGTACTTC
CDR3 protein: CASSSSGAGGKTQYF

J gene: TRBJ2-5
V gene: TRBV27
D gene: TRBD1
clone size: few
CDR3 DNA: TGTGCCAGCAGTGGTACACTACAGGGGGCGCGGGAGACCCAGTACTTC
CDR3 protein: CASSGTLQGARETQYF

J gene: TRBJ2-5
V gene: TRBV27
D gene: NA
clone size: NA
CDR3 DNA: TGTGCCAGCAGTTCCACAGGGTTCGAGACCCAGTACTTC
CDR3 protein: CASSSTGFETQYF

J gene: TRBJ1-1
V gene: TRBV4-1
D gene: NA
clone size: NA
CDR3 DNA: TGCGCCAGCAGCCAAGATTGGCGGGAAGCTTTCTTT
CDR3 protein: CASSQDWREAFF

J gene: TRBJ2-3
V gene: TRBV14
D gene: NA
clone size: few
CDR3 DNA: TGTGCCAGCAGCCAGCCCGTCTTCAGCGATACGCAGTATTTT
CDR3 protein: CASSQPVFSDTQYF

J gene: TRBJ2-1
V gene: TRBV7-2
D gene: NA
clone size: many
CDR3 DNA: TGTGCCAGCGGGAGAGGGCTAGATGAGCAGTTCTTC
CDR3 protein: CASGRGLDEQFF

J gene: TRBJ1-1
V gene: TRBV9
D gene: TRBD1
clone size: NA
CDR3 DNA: TGTGCCAGCAGCGTGACAGGGTCGAACACTGAAGCTTTCTTT
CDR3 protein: CASSVTGSNTEAFF

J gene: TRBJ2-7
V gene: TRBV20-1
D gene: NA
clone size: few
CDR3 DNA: TGCAGTGCTAGAGATTTGCGGGAGCAGTACTTC
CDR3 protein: CSARDLREQYF

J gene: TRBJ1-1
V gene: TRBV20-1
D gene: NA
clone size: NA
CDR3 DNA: TGCAGTGCTAGGGGCGGGGGCTTTGTGAACACTGAAGCTTTCTTT
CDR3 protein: CSARGGGFVNTEAFF

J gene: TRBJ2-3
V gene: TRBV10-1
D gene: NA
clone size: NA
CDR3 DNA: TGCGCCAGCACTCCTCTACGGCCAGATACGCAGTATTTT
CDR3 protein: CASTPLRPDTQYF

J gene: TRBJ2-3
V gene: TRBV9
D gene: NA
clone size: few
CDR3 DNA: TGTGCCAGCAGCGTAGCGGGGTGGGTAGATACGCAGTATTTT
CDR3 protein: CASSVAGWVDTQYF

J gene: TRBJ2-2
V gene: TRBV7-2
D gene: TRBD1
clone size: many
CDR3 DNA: TGTGCCAGCCAGGGACAGGGAAACACCGGGGAGCTGTTTTTT
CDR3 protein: CASQGQGNTGELFF

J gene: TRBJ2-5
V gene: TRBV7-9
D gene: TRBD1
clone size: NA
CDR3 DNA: TGTGCCAGCAGCCCCCCGGGACAGGGAAATTCGGAGACCCAGTACTTC
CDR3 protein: CASSPPGQGNSETQYF

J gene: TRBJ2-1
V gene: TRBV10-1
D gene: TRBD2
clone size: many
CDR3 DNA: TGCGCCAGCCGGTCGGCGGGAGGGAATGAGCAGTTCTTC
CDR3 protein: CASRSAGGNEQFF

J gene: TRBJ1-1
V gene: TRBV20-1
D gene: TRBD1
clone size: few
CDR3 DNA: TGCAGTGCTTTCCAGGGGGGTGGCACTGAAGCTTTCTTT
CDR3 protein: CSAFQGGGTEAFF

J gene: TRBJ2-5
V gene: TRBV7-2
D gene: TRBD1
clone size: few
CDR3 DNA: TGTGCCAGCAGCTGGGACAGGGGAGAGACCCAGTACTTC
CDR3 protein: CASSWDRGETQYF

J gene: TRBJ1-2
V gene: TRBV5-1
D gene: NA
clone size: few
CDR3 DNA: TGCGCCAGCAGCTCCCTCTTTGGGGGCGGCGGCTACACCTTC
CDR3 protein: CASSSLFGGGGYTF

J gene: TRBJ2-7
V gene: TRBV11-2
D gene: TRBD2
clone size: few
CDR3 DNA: TGTGCCAGCGGATCTACTAGCGGGTCTGACGAGCAGTACTTC
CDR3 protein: CASGSTSGSDEQYF

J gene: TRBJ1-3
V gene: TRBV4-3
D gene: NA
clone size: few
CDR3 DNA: TGCGCCAGCAGCCAAGCATGGGAGAGTGATTCTGGAAACACCATATATTTT
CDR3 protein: CASSQAWESDSGNTIYF

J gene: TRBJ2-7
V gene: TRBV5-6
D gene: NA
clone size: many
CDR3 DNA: TGTGCCAGCAGCTTCGTCGGGGGCTACGAGCAGTACTTC
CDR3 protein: CASSFVGGYEQYF

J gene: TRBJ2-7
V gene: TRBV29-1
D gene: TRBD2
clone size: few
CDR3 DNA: TGCAGCGTTGAAGTCCTAGCGGGAAGCTACGAGCAGTACTTC
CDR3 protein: CSVEVLAGSYEQYF

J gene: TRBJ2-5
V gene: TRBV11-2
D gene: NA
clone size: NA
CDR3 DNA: TGTGCCAGCAGCCCCGAGGGGGGGGCAATCCGAGGAGAGACCCAGTACTTC
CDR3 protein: CASSPEGGAIRGETQYF

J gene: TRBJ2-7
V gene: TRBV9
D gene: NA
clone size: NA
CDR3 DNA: TGTGCCAGCAGCCCCCAGGGTTTTCCCTACGAGCAGTACTTC
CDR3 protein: CASSPQGFPYEQYF